The entry that follows covers one T cell receptor (beta chain) sequence. This table comes from immunoSEQ multiplex PCR, and its TCRdb copy is limited to in-frame clones, with some not included. Of 40,000 to 55,000 clones in the sample, 81% were seen once. This sample is part of a study of T cells in localized non-small cell lung cancer. Trimming stripped 4 bases from V and 3 bases from J, with 6 bases between. Germline CDR1 and CDR2: SGHRS and YFSETQ. This CDR3 region has 12 residues. The sequenced sample was peripheral blood mononuclear cells, obtained before any cancer treatment. The genes are TRBV5-1 and TRBJ2-3; D unclear. This receptor was obtained from a man between 40 and 69 years old with stage III lung adenocarcinoma. CDR3 sequence reads: CASSPETDTQYF. The DNA of the CDR3 is TGCGCCAGCAGCCCGGAAACAGATACGCAGTATTTT.